The 5 T cell receptor beta chains below all came from one sample that was sequenced in a study of EBV T-cell therapy then PD-1 blockade in nasopharyngeal carcinoma (dated by TCRdb to the early 2020s). Antigen specificity for these receptors is unknown. Libraries were prepared through the immunoSEQ multiplex PCR assay. In its TCRdb copy, this immuneACCESS table keeps in-frame sequences only and misses some clones. Where compared with another copy, unresolved V genes explain less than half of these, and the others have no known cause. This sample is represented by about 20,000 clones; 84% of them were singletons. Jointly, the top ten make up 30% to 35% of the sample. The time point label corresponds to: 266 days after commencement of treatment, after nivolumab therapy. The treatment or condition label corresponds to: AdE1-LMPpoly-expanded autologous EBV-specific T-cell therapy followed by anti-PD-1 nivolumab.

This material consisted of CD8+ T cells from blood, taken between days 200 and 300 from a patient whose treatment included autologous EBV-specific T cells and nivolumab. Receptors originate from a man between 35 and 55 years old with nasopharyngeal carcinoma.

The CDR3 DNA is TGTGCCAGCAGTTTATCTTCCAGGGTTAAGGAAAAACTGTTTTTT. This encodes CASSLSSRVKEKLFF. The chain has TRBV27 and TRBJ1-4; TRBD1 might be the D (5 bases). V lost 0 bases to trimming and J lost 8 bases, with 13 bases between them. Germline assignment: CDR1 MNHEY and CDR2 SMNVEV (reference sequence). The CDR3 spans 15 residues.

This clone was picked up one time. This chain joins TRBV11-1 and TRBJ2-7; 7 nucleotides match TRBD2. CDR1 and CDR2 (germline): SGHAT, FQDESV (reference sequence). The CDR3 sequence is 13 residues long. The J segment lost 0 bases and the V segment lost 8 bases, leaving 4 bases of the junction unmatched. This CDR3 reads CASYGGNSYEQYF. In nucleotides, the CDR3 is TGTGCCAGCTACGGGGGGAACTCCTACGAGCAGTACTTC.

This clone occurred a few times. The chain has TRBV7-2 and TRBJ1-2, with a possible D match to TRBD1 (6 bases). V was clipped by 5 bases and J by 0 bases, with 16 bases between them. This CDR3 contains 16 residues. Per germline, CDR1 SGHTA and CDR2 FQGNSA. The CDR3 nucleotides read TGTGCCAGCAGCCCTGGGGGGGGCGAAGCTAACTATGGCTACACCTTC. The encoded protein is CASSPGGGEANYGYTF.

The V gene is TRBV21-1, the J gene TRBJ1-1; the DNA was not used to check the table's D call, TRBD1. TRBV21-1 is classified as a pseudogene. The CDR3 contains 16 residues. CDR3 sequence reads: CASSSQIQGPNTEAFF. The CDR3 DNA reads TGTGCCAGCAGCTCCCAAATACAGGGCCCGAACACTGAAGCTTTCTTT.

The chain links TRBV9 to TRBJ2-3; 10 bases agree with TRBD1. V shed 2 bases and J 6 bases; nucleotides not matched to a gene: 9. The CDR3 totals 16 residues. The germline gives CDR1 SGDLS, CDR2 YYNGEE. In DNA, the CDR3 is TGTGCCAGCAGCGTCGGAGACAGGGGGCTGTCGGATACGCAGTATTTT. As protein: CASSVGDRGLSDTQYF.